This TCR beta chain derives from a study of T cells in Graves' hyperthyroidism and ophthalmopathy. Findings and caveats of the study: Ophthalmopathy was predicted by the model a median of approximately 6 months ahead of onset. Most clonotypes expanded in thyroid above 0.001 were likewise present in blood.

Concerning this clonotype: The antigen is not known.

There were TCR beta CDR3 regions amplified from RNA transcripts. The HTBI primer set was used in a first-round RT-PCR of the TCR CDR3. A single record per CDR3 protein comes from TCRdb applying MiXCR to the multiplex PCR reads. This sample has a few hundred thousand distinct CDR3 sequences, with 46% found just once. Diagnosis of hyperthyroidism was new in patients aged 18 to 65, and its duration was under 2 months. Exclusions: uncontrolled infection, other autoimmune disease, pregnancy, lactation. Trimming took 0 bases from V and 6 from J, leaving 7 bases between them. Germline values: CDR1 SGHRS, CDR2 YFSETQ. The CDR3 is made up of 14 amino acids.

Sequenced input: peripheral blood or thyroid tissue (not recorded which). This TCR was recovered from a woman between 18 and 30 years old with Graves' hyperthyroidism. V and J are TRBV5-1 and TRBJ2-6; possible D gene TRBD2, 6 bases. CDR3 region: CASSLELAANVLTF. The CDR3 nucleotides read TGCGCCAGCAGCTTGGAACTAGCGGCCAACGTCCTGACTTTC.